What follows are 9 T cell receptor beta chains derived from one specimen sequenced in a study of cytomegalovirus exposure and HLA in healthy donors. It was with 60 Vbeta and 13 Jbeta primers that the PCR ran. This table comes from immunoSEQ multiplex PCR, and its TCRdb copy is limited to in-frame clones, with some not included. This sample lists 20,000 to 25,000 clones; its ten largest clones have 15% to 20%. The specimen sequenced was PBMCs. The receptors derive from a male donor in good health and CMV-seropositive.

The genes are TRBV6-5 and TRBJ1-2; no firm D call. Per germline, CDR1 MNHEY and CDR2 SVGAGI. Deletions cut 5 bases from V and 2 bases from J, with 12 bases between. There are 14 residues in the CDR3. The CDR3 DNA reads as TGTGCCAGCAGTAATCAGGTTCAGAACTATGGCTACACCTTC. This sequence encodes CASSNQVQNYGYTF.

The chain joins TRBV6-6 to TRBJ1-1, with 8 nucleotides matching TRBD1. The germline V gene encodes CDR1 MNHNY and CDR2 SVGAGI (reference sequence). V shed 2 bases, J shed 0 bases, and the junction held 5 bases outside the gene matches. The CDR3 covers 16 residues. The CDR3 spells CASSYPADRVNTEAFF. The DNA for the CDR3 is TGTGCCAGCAGTTACCCCGCGGACAGGGTGAACACTGAAGCTTTCTTT.

The V and J genes are TRBV4-3 and TRBJ1-1, with a tentative D call TRBD1 (5 bases). Trimming took off 0 bases at V and 5 bases at J, with 7 bases between the two ends. The CDR3 covers 13 residues. The germline gives CDR1 LGHNA, CDR2 YSLEER. The CDR3 region is CASSQEPGTEAFF. The DNA for the CDR3 is TGCGCCAGCAGCCAAGAACCAGGGACTGAAGCTTTCTTT.

The rearrangement links TRBV6-1 to TRBJ2-1; 8 bases fit TRBD2. The CDR3 consists of 14 residues. Germline V CDR1 and CDR2: MNHNS, SASEGT. The ends lost 10 bases at V and 8 bases at J; junction bases unmatched: 13. In DNA, the CDR3 is TGTGCCACCCAGGGGAGCGGGGGATTCTATGAGCAGTTCTTC. Translating gives CATQGSGGFYEQFF.

This chain connects TRBV30 to TRBJ2-7; 9 bases are shared with TRBD1. Germline V gene sequence: CDR1 GTSNPN, CDR2 SVGIG (reference sequence). Germline trimming cut 4 bases from V and 4 bases from J; bases unmatched to any gene: 8. The CDR3 runs 14 residues. In nucleotides, the CDR3 is TGTGCCTGGACCTCCGGGACAGGGAATTACGAGCAGTACTTC. Protein: CAWTSGTGNYEQYF.

The CDR3 is CASSLLWDRGNTGELFF. In nucleotides, the CDR3 is TGCGCCAGCAGCTTGCTTTGGGACAGGGGAAACACCGGGGAGCTGTTTTTT. The J gene is TRBJ2-2, the V gene TRBV5-1, with 10 nucleotides matching TRBD1. This CDR3 spans 17 amino acids. Germline trimming cut 1 base from V and 2 bases from J; bases unmatched to any gene: 5. CDR1 SGHRS and CDR2 YFSETQ come from the germline V gene.

This chain joins TRBV7-2 and TRBJ1-5; 11 positions match TRBD1. Germline CDR1 reads SGHTA; CDR2 reads FQGNSA. This CDR3 has 15 residues. V was clipped by 8 bases and J by 4 bases; unmatched bases: 7. The CDR3 sequence is CASVKGQGGNQPQHF. The CDR3 nucleotides are TGTGCCAGCGTTAAGGGACAGGGGGGTAATCAGCCCCAGCATTTT.

The rearrangement uses TRBV5-1 and TRBJ2-1; the D gene is possibly TRBD1 (7 bases). Germline V gives CDR1 SGHRS, CDR2 YFSETQ. There are 15 residues in the CDR3. V shed 2 bases and J shed 4 bases, with 13 bases lying between them. The CDR3 sequence is CASSFAGGYYNEQFF. The DNA of the CDR3 is TGCGCCAGCAGCTTCGCAGGGGGGTATTACAATGAGCAGTTCTTC. The full variable domain, completed using reference TRBV5-1 and TRBJ2-1, is KAGVTQTPRYLIKTRGQQVTLSCSPISGHRSVSWYQQTPGQGLQFLFEYFSETQRNKGNFPGRFSGRQFSNSRSEMNVSTLELGDSALYLCASSFAGGYYNEQFFGPGTRLTVL.

This sequence joins TRBV4-2 and TRBJ2-1; 10 positions match TRBD1. This CDR3 is 16 amino acids long. V gave up 0 bases and J gave up 6 bases; unmatched junction bases: 5. Germline CDR1 LGHNA, CDR2 YNFKEQ. The CDR3 here is CASSQEETGGFNEQFF. CDR3 nucleotides: TGTGCCAGCAGCCAAGAAGAGACAGGGGGCTTCAATGAGCAGTTCTTC.